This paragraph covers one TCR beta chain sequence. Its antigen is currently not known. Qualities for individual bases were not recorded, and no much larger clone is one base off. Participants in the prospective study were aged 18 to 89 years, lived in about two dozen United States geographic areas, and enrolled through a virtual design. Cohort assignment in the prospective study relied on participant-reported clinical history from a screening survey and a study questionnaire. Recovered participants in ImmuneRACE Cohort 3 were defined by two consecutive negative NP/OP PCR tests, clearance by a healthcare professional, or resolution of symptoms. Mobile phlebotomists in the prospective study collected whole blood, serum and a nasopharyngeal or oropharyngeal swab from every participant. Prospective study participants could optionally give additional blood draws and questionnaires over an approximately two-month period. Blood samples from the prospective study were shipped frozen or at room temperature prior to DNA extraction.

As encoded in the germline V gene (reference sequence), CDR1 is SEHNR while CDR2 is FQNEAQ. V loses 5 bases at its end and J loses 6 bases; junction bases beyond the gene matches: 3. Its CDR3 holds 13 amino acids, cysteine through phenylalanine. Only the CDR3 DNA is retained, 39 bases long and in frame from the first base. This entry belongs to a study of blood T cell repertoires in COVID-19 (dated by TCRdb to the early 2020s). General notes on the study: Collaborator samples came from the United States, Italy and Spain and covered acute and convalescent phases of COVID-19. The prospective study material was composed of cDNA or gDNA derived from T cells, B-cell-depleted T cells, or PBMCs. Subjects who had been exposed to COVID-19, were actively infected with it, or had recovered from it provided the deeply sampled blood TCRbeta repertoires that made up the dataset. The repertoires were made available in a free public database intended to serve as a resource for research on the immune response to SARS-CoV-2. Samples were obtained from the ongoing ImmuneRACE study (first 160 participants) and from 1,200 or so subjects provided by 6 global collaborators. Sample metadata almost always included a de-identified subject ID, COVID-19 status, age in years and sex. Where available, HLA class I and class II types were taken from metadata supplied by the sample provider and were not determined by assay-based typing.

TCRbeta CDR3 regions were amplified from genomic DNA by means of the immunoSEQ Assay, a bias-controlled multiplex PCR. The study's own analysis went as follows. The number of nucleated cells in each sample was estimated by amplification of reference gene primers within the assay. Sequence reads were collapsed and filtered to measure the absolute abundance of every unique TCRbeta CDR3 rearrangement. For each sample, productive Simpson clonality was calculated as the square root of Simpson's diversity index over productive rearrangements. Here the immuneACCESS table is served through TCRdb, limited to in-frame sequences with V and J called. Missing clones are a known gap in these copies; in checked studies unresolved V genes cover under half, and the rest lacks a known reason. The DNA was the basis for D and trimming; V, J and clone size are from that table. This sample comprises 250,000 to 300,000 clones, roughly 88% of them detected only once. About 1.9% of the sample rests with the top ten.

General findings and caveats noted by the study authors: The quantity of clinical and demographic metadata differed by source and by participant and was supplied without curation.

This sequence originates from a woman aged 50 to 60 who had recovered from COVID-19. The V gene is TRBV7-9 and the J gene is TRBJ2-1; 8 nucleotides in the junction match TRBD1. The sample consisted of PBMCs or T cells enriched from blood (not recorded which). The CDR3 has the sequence CASSLGQGNEQFF. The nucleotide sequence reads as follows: TGTGCCAGCAGCCTTGGACAGGGCAATGAGCAGTTCTTC. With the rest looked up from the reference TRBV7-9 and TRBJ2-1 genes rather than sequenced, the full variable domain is DTGVSQNPRHKITKRGQNVTFRCDPISEHNRLYWYRQTLGQGPEFLTYFQNEAQLEKSRLLSDRFSAERPKGSFSTLEIQRTEQGDSAMYLCASSLGQGNEQFFGPGTRLTVL.